A selection of T cell receptor beta chains follows, all from one sample in a study of shared clonotypes between healthy human individuals. The table came from immunoSEQ multiplex PCR; TCRdb's copy has only in-frame clones and leaves some out. This sample yields approximately 180,000 clones, of which approximately 92% are seen a single time; about 0.067% belongs to the top ten. The sample was naive CD4+ T cells sorted from blood. The origin of the receptors is a woman aged 25 to 45 in good health. CDR3s include the opening cysteine and the closing phenylalanine or tryptophan. Each record gives: D gene, V gene, clone size, J gene, CDR3 protein, CDR3 DNA. D genes are given only for firm matches. The listing skips clone size in some rows; elsewhere it reads once, few, many or a size class.

TRBD1,TRBV18,NA,TRBJ2-7,CASSPAPWRQGAYEQYF,TGTGCCAGCTCACCTGCACCGTGGAGACAGGGAGCCTACGAGCAGTACTTC
TRBD2,TRBV27,NA,TRBJ2-7,CASSLRLAGTYEQYF,TGTGCCAGCAGTCTCCGACTAGCGGGTACCTACGAGCAGTACTTC
NA,TRBV20-1,NA,TRBJ1-5,CSAIEGEPQHF,TGCAGTGCCATTGAAGGGGAGCCCCAGCATTTT
NA,TRBV19,NA,TRBJ1-5,CASTDLRGGAKGQPQHF,TGTGCCAGTACCGACCTGAGGGGGGGGGCGAAGGGACAGCCCCAGCATTTT
NA,TRBV7-9,few,TRBJ2-7,CASSQGSSYEQYF,TGTGCCAGCAGCCAAGGGAGCTCCTACGAGCAGTACTTC
NA,TRBV5-1,NA,TRBJ1-2,CASSLDISPGYGYTF,TGCGCCAGCAGCTTGGACATCAGCCCAGGCTATGGCTACACCTTC
TRBD1,TRBV28,once,TRBJ1-5,CASSSGTDFSNQPQHF,TGTGCCAGCAGTTCCGGGACAGACTTTAGCAATCAGCCCCAGCATTTT
TRBD1,TRBV10-2,once,TRBJ1-2,CASTGGSNYGYTF,TGCGCCAGCACAGGGGGATCTAACTATGGCTACACCTTC
NA,TRBV6-6,few,TRBJ1-5,CASSSGLDQPQHF,TGTGCCAGCAGTTCCGGACTTGATCAGCCCCAGCATTTT
NA,TRBV6-5,NA,TRBJ2-2,CASRTTGNTGELFF,TGTGCCAGCAGAACGACAGGAAACACCGGGGAGCTGTTTTTT
TRBD2,TRBV19,once,TRBJ2-5,CASSTLAGGETQYF,TGTGCCAGTAGTACGCTAGCGGGAGGAGAGACCCAGTACTTC
TRBD1,TRBV6-5,NA,TRBJ1-1,CASSYLPGQGLAFF,TGTGCCAGCAGTTACTTGCCGGGACAGGGGTTGGCTTTCTTT
NA,TRBV7-2,NA,TRBJ2-7,CASSLSLANNEQYF,TGTGCCAGCAGCTTAAGTCTAGCTAACAACGAGCAGTACTTC
NA,TRBV19,NA,TRBJ1-4,CASRRSQENEKLFF,TGTGCCAGTAGGCGTAGCCAGGAGAATGAAAAACTGTTTTTT
TRBD2,TRBV19,NA,TRBJ2-1,CASSVTGLGYNEQFF,TGTGCCAGTAGCGTCACGGGACTAGGGTATAATGAGCAGTTCTTC